This T cell receptor (beta chain) was sequenced in a study of blood T cell repertoires in COVID-19. Whole-study context: T cells, B-cell-depleted T cells, or PBMCs provided the cDNA or gDNA that served as material.

Enrolled during active infection, Seattle patients were then followed longitudinally. This clone was seen a few times. Method: immunoSEQ multiplex PCR; TCRdb's copy keeps in-frame clones and lacks some. This sample has 200,000 to 250,000 clones, with over 75% found just once. CDR3 size: 16 residues. V lost 4 bases, J lost 1 base, and 9 bases stayed unmatched. From germline, CDR1 is SGHTA and CDR2 FQGNSA. The sequenced sample was peripheral blood. This sequence joins TRBV7-2 and TRBJ2-7; 8 bases fit TRBD2. This TCR came from a man aged 45-60 years with COVID-19, enrolled during active disease. In DNA, the CDR3 is TGTGCCAGCAGCTCATCCGGGGGGGCCGTTTCCTACGAGCAGTACTTC. Translating it yields CASSSSGGAVSYEQYF.